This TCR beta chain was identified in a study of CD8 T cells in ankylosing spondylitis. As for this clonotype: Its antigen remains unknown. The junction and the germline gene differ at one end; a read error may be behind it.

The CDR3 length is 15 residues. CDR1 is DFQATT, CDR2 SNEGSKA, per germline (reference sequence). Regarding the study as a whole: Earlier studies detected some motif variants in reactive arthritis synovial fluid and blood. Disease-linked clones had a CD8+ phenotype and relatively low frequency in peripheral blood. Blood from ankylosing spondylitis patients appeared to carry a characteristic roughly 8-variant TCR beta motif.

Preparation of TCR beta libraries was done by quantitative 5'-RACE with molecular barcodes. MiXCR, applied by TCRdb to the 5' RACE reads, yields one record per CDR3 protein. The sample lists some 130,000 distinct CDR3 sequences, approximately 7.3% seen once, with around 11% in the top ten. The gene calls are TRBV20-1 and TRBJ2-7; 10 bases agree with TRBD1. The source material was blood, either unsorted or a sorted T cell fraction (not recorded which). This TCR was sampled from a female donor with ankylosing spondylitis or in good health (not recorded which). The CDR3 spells CNARRDRGLFLEQCF. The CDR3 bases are TGCAATGCTAGGCGGGACAGGGGATTATTTTTGGAGCAGTGCTTC.